What follows are 20 T cell receptor beta chains derived from one specimen sequenced in a study of blood T cell repertoires in COVID-19. Using immunoSEQ multiplex PCR, the repertoire was profiled, and TCRdb retains in-frame clones only, with some absent. This sample has tens of thousands of clones; 80% to 90% occur once, and the top ten carry under 5%. Source material: peripheral blood. The receptors were sampled from a man older than 75 with COVID-19, enrolled during active disease.

The chain carries TRBV19 and TRBJ1-5; 7 bases line up with TRBD1. This CDR3 has 17 residues. With 6 bases clipped from V and 1 base from J, the junction kept 12 bases outside the gene matches. From germline, CDR1 is LNHDA and CDR2 SQIVND (reference sequence). The CDR3 sequence: CASSTRQGGVSNQPQHF. CDR3 nucleotides: TGTGCCAGTAGCACCCGACAGGGCGGTGTAAGCAATCAGCCCCAGCATTTT.

This rearrangement joins TRBV19 to TRBJ1-3, with 8 bases matching TRBD1. Germline V lookup: CDR1 LNHDA, CDR2 SQIVND (reference sequence). With 4 bases clipped from V and 2 bases from J, the junction kept 10 bases outside the gene matches. The CDR3 consists of 17 residues. Here the CDR3 DNA reads TGTGCCAGTAGTACCCTGACAGGGGTCAACACTGGAAACACCATATATTTT. Translated, it gives CASSTLTGVNTGNTIYF. Full variable domain (missing parts from reference TRBV19 and TRBJ1-3): DGGITQSPKYLFRKEGQNVTLSCEQNLNHDAMYWYRQDPGQGLRLIYYSQIVNDFQKGDIAEGYSVSREKKESFPLTVTSAQKNPTAFYLCASSTLTGVNTGNTIYFGEGSWLTVV.

V gene TRBV7-2 combines with J gene TRBJ2-7; 10 bases map to TRBD1. The CDR3 has 16 amino acids. With 2 bases clipped from V and 2 bases from J, the junction kept 6 bases outside the gene matches. Germline V gene sequence: CDR1 SGHTA, CDR2 FQGNSA. As DNA, the CDR3 is TGTGCCAGCAGCTTAATGGGACAGGGGATCGCCTACGAGCAGTACTTC. It is translated as CASSLMGQGIAYEQYF. The full variable domain, its missing parts supplied by reference TRBV7-2 and TRBJ2-7, is GAGVSQSPSNKVTEKGKDVELRCDPISGHTALYWYRQSLGQGLEFLIYFQGNSAPDKSGLPSDRFSAERTGGSVSTLTIQRTQQEDSAVYLCASSLMGQGIAYEQYFGPGTRLTVT.

This rearrangement joins TRBV10-2 to TRBJ1-2; weak D call: TRBD1 (6 bases). V lost 3 bases and J lost 4, with 12 bases in between. Germline CDR1 and CDR2: WSHSY and SAAADI. The CDR3 covers 14 residues. The CDR3 region has the DNA TGCGCCAGCAGTGAAGACAGGAGGAGCTATGGCTACACCTTC. Its protein is CASSEDRRSYGYTF.

The chain links TRBV19 to TRBJ2-2; TRBD1 matches 8 bases. The J segment lost 3 bases and the V segment lost 5 bases, leaving 14 bases of the junction unmatched. Germline V gene data show CDR1 as LNHDA and CDR2 as SQIVND (reference sequence). This CDR3 comprises 18 residues. The CDR3 DNA is TGTGCCAGTAGTCCTGGACAGGGCGCACCCGATGACACCGGGGAGCTGTTTTTT. Translating it yields CASSPGQGAPDDTGELFF.

The V and J genes are TRBV28 and TRBJ1-4; D not resolved. This CDR3 comprises 14 residues. The germline V gene encodes CDR1 MDHEN and CDR2 SYDVKM. V lost 9 bases, J lost 8 bases, and 19 bases lay in between. In DNA, the CDR3 is TGTGCCAGTTATAACGGAGGGCGTCGGGAAAAACTGTTTTTT. Translating gives CASYNGGRREKLFF.

This clone is a singleton in its sample. V is TRBV15 and J is TRBJ2-2, with no clear D. The ends were cut back, 1 base at V and 5 bases at J, with 8 bases in the middle. The CDR3 loop spans 14 amino acids. CDR1 and CDR2 from the germline V gene are LNHNV and YYDKDF (reference sequence). The CDR3 DNA reads as TGTGCCACCAGCAGAGGTCGTTTAACCGGGGAGCTGTTTTTT. It specifies CATSRGRLTGELFF.

The J gene is TRBJ2-1, the V gene TRBV15; D might be TRBD1 (5 bases). This CDR3 has 14 residues. The germline gives CDR1 LNHNV, CDR2 YYDKDF (reference sequence). Trimming cost V 4 bases and J 8 bases, with 15 bases left between them. CDR3 DNA sequence: TGTGCCACCAGCACGGGCAGGGTAATGGATGAGCAGTTCTTC. Translation gives CATSTGRVMDEQFF.

The chain is built from TRBV7-6 and TRBJ2-7; 9 bases match TRBD1. After removal of 5 bases from V and 4 bases from J, the junction contained 6 bases not matched to a gene. This CDR3 comprises 14 residues. Germline CDR1 SGHVS, CDR2 FNYEAQ. CDR3 bases: TGTGCCAGCAGCCAACAGGGGGCTATGTACGAGCAGTACTTC. It translates to CASSQQGAMYEQYF. Drawing the rest from reference TRBV7-6 and TRBJ2-7, the complete variable domain is GAGVSQSPRYKVTKRGQDVALRCDPISGHVSLYWYRQALGQGPEFLTYFNYEAQQDKSGLPNDRFSAERPEGSISTLTIQRTEQRDSAMYRCASSQQGAMYEQYFGPGTRLTVT.

This rearrangement joins TRBV5-1 to TRBJ2-1; TRBD2 aligns across 8 bases. CDR1 is SGHRS, CDR2 YFSETQ, per germline. This CDR3 contains 15 residues. V gave up 2 bases and J gave up 4 bases; unmatched junction bases: 5. CDR3 loop: CASSLAGGAYNEQFF. In DNA form, the CDR3 reads TGCGCCAGCAGCTTAGCCGGGGGGGCATACAATGAGCAGTTCTTC.

The J gene is TRBJ1-5, the V gene TRBV6-5; D uncertain. There are 14 residues in the CDR3. Trimming left V 6 bases short and J 4 bases short, with 13 bases between. CDR1 and CDR2 from the germline V gene are MNHEY and SVGAGI. CDR3 in DNA: TGTGCCAGCAGCTACCGGGAACCTAATCAGCCCCAGCATTTT. This sequence encodes CASSYREPNQPQHF.

In nucleotides, the CDR3 is TGTGCCAGCATCACCGGGACAGGGGGTTCCTACGAGCAGTACTTC. Translation gives CASITGTGGSYEQYF. The gene calls are TRBV28 and TRBJ2-7; 11 bases are shared with TRBD1. Trimming at V came to 7 bases and at J to 1 base, leaving 6 bases not matched to a gene. The CDR3 sequence is 15 residues long. Per the germline V gene, CDR1 is MDHEN and CDR2 is SYDVKM.

This rearrangement joins TRBV5-1 to TRBJ2-1, with 7 bases fitting TRBD2. Germline assignment: CDR1 SGHRS and CDR2 YFSETQ. Germline trimming cut 2 bases from V and 9 bases from J; bases unmatched to any gene: 8. This CDR3 is built from 14 residues. The CDR3, as DNA: TGCGCCAGCAGCTTTGGATCCAGGGAGGGTGAGCAGTTCTTC. Its protein is CASSFGSREGEQFF.

The chain couples TRBV7-3 to TRBJ2-1; TRBD1 might be the D (6 bases). Germline V CDR1 and CDR2: SGHTA, FQGTGA. V lost 2 bases, J lost 6 bases, and 20 bases lay in between. The CDR3 consists of 17 residues. CDR3 residues: CASSLWGPGQSGNEQFF. The CDR3 bases are TGTGCCAGCAGCTTATGGGGCCCGGGACAATCGGGCAATGAGCAGTTCTTC. Drawing the rest from reference TRBV7-3 and TRBJ2-1, the complete variable domain is GAGVSQTPSNKVTEKGKYVELRCDPISGHTALYWYRQSLGQGPEFLIYFQGTGAADDSGLPNDRFFAVRPEGSVSTLKIQRTERGDSAVYLCASSLWGPGQSGNEQFFGPGTRLTVL.

The chain recombines TRBV11-2 with TRBJ2-6; 7 nucleotides align to TRBD2. The trim removed 5 bases at V and 1 base at J, leaving 11 bases unmatched. Germline V CDR1 and CDR2: SGHAT, FQNNGV. The CDR3 consists of 18 residues. CDR3 sequence reads: CASSPRAGALSGANVLTF. The CDR3 bases are TGTGCCAGCAGCCCCCGGGCGGGAGCTCTTTCTGGGGCCAACGTCCTGACTTTC. The full variable domain, in which reference TRBV11-2 and TRBJ2-6 provide the parts outside the CDR3, is EAGVAQSPRYKIIEKRQSVAFWCNPISGHATLYWYQQILGQGPKLLIQFQNNGVVDDSQLPKDRFSAERLKGVDSTLKIQPAKLEDSAVYLCASSPRAGALSGANVLTFGAGSRLTVL.

The chain uses TRBV6-5 and TRBJ1-1, with D maybe TRBD1 (6 bases). V lost 7 bases and J 0 bases, leaving 12 bases between the germline ends. Germline V lookup: CDR1 MNHEY, CDR2 SVGAGI. This CDR3 spans 14 amino acids. CDR3 loop: CASTRTAVNTEAFF. The CDR3, as DNA: TGTGCCAGCACCCGGACAGCAGTGAACACTGAAGCTTTCTTT.

The chain uses TRBV18 and TRBJ1-1; D gene ambiguous. The V gene's germline CDR1 is KGHSH and CDR2 LQKENI. The V and J ends lost 1 base and 8 bases respectively, with 8 bases between them. The CDR3 extends over 12 amino acids. The CDR3 bases are TGTGCCAGCTCACCACAGGGAGTAGAAGCTTTCTTT. Its translation: CASSPQGVEAFF.

The V call is TRBV6-5, the J call TRBJ1-5; tentative D call: TRBD1 (6 bases). V lost 4 bases, J lost 4 bases, and 11 bases lay in between. CDR3 length: 14 residues. Germline V gene lookup returns CDR1 MNHEY and CDR2 SVGAGI. The CDR3 DNA follows: TGTGCCAGCAGTTCCGGGACACCAAATCAGCCCCAGCATTTT. It specifies CASSSGTPNQPQHF.

The gene calls are TRBV6-6 and TRBJ1-6; 7 bases match TRBD1. Germline CDR1 and CDR2: MNHNY and SVGAGI (reference sequence). Trimming cost V 6 bases and J 0 bases; bases outside gene matches: 17. CDR3 length equals 20 residues. CDR3: CASSFRAPGQRYSYNSPLHF. In DNA, the CDR3 is TGTGCCAGCAGCTTCCGAGCCCCGGGACAGAGATACTCCTATAATTCACCCCTCCACTTT.

The V call is TRBV27, the J call TRBJ1-2, with a weak D call TRBD1 (5 bases). This CDR3 has 18 residues. The germline V and J ends were trimmed by 4 bases and 3 bases, with 24 bases remaining between them. CDR1 is MNHEY, CDR2 SMNVEV, per germline (reference sequence). The CDR3 sequence: CASSSQGRGPYRDYGYTF. CDR3 DNA sequence: TGTGCCAGCAGTTCACAAGGGAGGGGCCCCTATAGGGACTATGGCTACACCTTC.